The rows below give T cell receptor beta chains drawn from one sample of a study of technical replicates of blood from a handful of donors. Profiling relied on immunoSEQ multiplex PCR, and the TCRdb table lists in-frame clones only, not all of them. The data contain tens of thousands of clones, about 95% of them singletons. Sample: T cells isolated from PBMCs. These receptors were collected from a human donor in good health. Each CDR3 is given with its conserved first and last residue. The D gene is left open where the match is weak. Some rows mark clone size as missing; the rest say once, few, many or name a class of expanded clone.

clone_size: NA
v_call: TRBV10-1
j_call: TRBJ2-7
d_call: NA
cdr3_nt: TGCGCCAGCCTTGATATTCCAGGGGAGTTGAACTTC
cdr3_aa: CASLDIPGELNF

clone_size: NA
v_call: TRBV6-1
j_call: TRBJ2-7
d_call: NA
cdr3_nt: TGTGCCAGCAGAACGACAGTGATGGGCTACTACGAGCAGTACTTC
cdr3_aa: CASRTTVMGYYEQYF

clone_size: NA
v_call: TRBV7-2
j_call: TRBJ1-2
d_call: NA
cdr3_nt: TGTGCCAGCAGCTTGGACATGGACTATGGCTACACCTTC
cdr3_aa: CASSLDMDYGYTF

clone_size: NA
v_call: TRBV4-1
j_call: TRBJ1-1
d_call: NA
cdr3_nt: TGCGCCAGCAGCCAAGAGTTGGCCACTGAAGCTTTCTTT
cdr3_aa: CASSQELATEAFF

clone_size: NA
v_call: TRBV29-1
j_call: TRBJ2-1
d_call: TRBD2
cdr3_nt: TGCAGCGTTGAAGGGATACTAGCGGGAGAGAATGAGCAGTTCTTC
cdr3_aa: CSVEGILAGENEQFF

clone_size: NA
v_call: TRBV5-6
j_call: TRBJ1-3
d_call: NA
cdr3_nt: TGTGCCAGCAGCTTGTGGGGGCTGGGAAACACCATATATTTT
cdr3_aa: CASSLWGLGNTIYF

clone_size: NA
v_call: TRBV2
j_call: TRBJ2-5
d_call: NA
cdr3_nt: TGTGCCAGCAGTGATGATTACAACAGACAGTACTTC
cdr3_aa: CASSDDYNRQYF

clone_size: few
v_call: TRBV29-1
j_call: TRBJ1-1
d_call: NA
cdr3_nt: TGCAGCGTTGGTATTCCCGGACAGAACACTGAAGCTTTCTTT
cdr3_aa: CSVGIPGQNTEAFF

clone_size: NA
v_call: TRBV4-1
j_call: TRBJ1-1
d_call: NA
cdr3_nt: TGCGCCAGCAGCCAAGCGGTACAGTTGAACACTGAAGCTTTCTTT
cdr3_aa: CASSQAVQLNTEAFF

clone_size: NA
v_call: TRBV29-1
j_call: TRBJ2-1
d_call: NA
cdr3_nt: TGCAGCGTTGATGTCAGCAATGAGCAGTTCTTC
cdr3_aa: CSVDVSNEQFF

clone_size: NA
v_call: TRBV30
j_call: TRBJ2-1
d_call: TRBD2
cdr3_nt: TGTGCCCGCGACAGTGGCGGGAGGGGGGGCAATGAGCAGTTCTTC
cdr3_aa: CARDSGGRGGNEQFF

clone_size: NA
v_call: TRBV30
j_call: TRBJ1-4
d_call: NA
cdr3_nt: TGTGCCTGGAGTGTACGGGGTCGGTTTTCCGGTGAAAAACTGTTTTTT
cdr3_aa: CAWSVRGRFSGEKLFF

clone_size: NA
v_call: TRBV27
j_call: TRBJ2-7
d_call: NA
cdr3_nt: TGTGCCAGCAGTGGGCCGGGAGCATACTACGAGCAGTACTTC
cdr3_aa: CASSGPGAYYEQYF

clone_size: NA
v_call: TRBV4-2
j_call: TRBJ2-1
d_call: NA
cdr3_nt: TGTGCCAGCAGCGCCGGGACTTCCGACTACAATGAGCAGTTCTTC
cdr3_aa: CASSAGTSDYNEQFF

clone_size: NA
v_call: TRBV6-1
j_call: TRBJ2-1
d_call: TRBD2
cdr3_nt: TGTGCCAGCAGTGAGGCCCCCAGATCAGCGGGAGCCTTGAATGAGCAGTTCTTC
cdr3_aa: CASSEAPRSAGALNEQFF

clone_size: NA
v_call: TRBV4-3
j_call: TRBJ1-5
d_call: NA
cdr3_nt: TGCGCCAGCAGCCCGTCGGCGGGGACGAATCAGCCCCAGCATTTT
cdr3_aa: CASSPSAGTNQPQHF

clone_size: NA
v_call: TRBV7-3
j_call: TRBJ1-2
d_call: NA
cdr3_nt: TGTGCCAGCAGCCCCTCGGGCAGGGTCTATGGCTACACCTTC
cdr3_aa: CASSPSGRVYGYTF

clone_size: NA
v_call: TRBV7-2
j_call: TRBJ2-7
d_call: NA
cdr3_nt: TGTGCCAGCAGCTCCAGGGGTGAGGGGTACGAGCAGTACTTC
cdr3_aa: CASSSRGEGYEQYF

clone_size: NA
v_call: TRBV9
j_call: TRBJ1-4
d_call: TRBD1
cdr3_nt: TGTGCCAGCAGCGCGCGGACAGGGCCTGAAAAACTGTTTTTT
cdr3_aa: CASSARTGPEKLFF

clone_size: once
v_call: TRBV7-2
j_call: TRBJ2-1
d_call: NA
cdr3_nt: TGTGCCAGCAGCACCCTTACTAGCAGATCCTACAATGAGCAGTTCTTC
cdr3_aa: CASSTLTSRSYNEQFF

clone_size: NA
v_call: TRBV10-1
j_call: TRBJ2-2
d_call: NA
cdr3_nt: TGCGCCACCCAAACTCCTACCGGGGAGCTGTTTTTT
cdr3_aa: CATQTPTGELFF

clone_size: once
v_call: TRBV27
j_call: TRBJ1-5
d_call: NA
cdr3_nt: TGTGCCAGCAGTCCATTGGGGGGGGCACCCAATCAGCCCCAGCATTTT
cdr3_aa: CASSPLGGAPNQPQHF

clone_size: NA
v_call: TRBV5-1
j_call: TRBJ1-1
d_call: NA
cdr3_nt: TGCGCCAGCAGCTTGGAGGAGGGGACTGAAGCTTTCTTT
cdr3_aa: CASSLEEGTEAFF

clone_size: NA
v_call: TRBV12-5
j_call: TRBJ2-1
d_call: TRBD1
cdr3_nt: TGTGCTAGTGGTTCCACCGGGACAGGGGATTATGAGCAGTTCTTC
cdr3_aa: CASGSTGTGDYEQFF

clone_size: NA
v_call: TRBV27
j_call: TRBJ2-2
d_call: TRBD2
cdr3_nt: TGTGTTATTGTGGCGGGAGGAACCGGGGAGCTGTTTTTT
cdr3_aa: CVIVAGGTGELFF

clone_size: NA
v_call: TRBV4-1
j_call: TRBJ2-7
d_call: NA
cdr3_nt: TGCGCCAGCAGCCAAGACTGGCGGGTGGACTACGAGCAGTACTTC
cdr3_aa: CASSQDWRVDYEQYF

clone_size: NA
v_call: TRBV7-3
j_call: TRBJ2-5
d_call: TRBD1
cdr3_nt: TGTGCCAGCAGCTCGCGCTCAGGGGGCTCGGAGACCCAGTACTTC
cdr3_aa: CASSSRSGGSETQYF

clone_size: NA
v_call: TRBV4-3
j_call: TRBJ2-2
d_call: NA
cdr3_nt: TGCGCCAGCAGCCAAGGGACCAGGGTCCTCACCGGGGAGCTGTTTTTT
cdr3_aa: CASSQGTRVLTGELFF

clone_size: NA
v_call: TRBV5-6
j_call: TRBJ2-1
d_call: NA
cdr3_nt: TGTGCCAGCAGCTTTCCCGCGGGACCCAAGGGTCAGTTCTTC
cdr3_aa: CASSFPAGPKGQFF

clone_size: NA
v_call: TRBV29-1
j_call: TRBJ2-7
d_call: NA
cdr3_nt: TGCAGCGTTGCAGGCTACGAGCAGTACTTC
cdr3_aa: CSVAGYEQYF

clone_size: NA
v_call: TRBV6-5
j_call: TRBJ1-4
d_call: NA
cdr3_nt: TGTGCCAGCAGTTACCAGGTAAAGGAAAAACTGTTTTTT
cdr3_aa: CASSYQVKEKLFF

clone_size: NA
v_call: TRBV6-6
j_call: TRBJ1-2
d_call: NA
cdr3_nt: TGTGCCAGCAAACCGGGACAATACTTTGGCTACACCTTC
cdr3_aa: CASKPGQYFGYTF